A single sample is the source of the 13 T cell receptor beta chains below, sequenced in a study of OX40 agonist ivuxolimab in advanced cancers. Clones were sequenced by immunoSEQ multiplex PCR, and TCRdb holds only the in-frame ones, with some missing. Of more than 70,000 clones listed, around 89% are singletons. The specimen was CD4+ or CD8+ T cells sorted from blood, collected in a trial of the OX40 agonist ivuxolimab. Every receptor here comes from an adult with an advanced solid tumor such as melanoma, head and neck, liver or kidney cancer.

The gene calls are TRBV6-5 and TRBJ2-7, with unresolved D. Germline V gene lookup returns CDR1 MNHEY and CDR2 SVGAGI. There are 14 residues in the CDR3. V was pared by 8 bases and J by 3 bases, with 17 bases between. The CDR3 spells CASRRTDTIYEQYF. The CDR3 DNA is TGTGCCAGCCGCCGGACGGATACCATCTACGAGCAGTACTTC.

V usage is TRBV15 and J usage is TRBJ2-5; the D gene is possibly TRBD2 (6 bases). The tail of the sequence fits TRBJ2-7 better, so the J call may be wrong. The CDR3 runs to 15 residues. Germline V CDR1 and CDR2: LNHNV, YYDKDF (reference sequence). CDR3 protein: CATSREGGSIYEQYF. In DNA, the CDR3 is TGTGCCACCAGCAGAGAGGGGGGATCCATTTACGAGCAGTACTTC.

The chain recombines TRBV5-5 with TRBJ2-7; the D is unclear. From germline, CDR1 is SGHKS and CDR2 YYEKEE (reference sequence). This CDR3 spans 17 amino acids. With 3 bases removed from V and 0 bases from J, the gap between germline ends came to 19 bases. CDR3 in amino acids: CASSSLKGLGSSYEQYF. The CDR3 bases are TGTGCCAGCAGCTCCCTTAAGGGCCTTGGAAGCTCCTACGAGCAGTACTTC.

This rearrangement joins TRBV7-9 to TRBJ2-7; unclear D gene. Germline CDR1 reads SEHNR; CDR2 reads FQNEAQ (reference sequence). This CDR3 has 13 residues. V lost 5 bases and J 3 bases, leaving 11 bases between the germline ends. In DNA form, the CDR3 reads TGTGCCAGCAGCGGTACTGGGTTCTACGAGCAGTACTTC. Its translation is CASSGTGFYEQYF.

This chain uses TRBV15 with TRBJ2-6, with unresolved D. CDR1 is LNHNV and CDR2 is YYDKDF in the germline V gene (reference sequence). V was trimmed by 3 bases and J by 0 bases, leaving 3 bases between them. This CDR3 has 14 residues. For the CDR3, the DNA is TGTGCCACCAGCAGGATCTCTGGGGCCAACGTCCTGACTTTC. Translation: CATSRISGANVLTF.

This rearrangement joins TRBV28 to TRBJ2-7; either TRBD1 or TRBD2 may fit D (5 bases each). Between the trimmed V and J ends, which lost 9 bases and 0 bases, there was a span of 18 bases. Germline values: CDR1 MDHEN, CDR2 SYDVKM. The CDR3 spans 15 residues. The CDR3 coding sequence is TGTGCCAGGGGCTCCGGGACGGCTAGCTCCTACGAGCAGTACTTC. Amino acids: CARGSGTASSYEQYF.

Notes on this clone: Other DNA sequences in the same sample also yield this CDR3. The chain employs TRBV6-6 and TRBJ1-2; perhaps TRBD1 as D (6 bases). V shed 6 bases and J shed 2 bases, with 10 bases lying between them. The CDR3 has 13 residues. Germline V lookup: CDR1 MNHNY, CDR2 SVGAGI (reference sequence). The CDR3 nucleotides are TGTGCCAGCAGGCCCACAGGGAACTATGGCTACACCTTC. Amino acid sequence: CASRPTGNYGYTF.

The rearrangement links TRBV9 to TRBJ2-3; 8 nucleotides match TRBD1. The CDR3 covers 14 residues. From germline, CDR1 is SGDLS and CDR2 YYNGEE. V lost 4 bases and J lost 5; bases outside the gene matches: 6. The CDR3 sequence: CASSPGQGLDTQYF. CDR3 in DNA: TGTGCCAGCAGCCCAGGACAGGGTCTAGATACGCAGTATTTT.

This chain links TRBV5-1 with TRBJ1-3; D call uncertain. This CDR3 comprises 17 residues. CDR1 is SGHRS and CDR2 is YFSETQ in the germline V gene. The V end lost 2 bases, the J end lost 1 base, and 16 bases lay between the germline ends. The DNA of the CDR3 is TGCGCCAGCAGCTTCGCTCCCGCTTCAGAATCTGGAAACACCATATATTTT. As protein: CASSFAPASESGNTIYF.

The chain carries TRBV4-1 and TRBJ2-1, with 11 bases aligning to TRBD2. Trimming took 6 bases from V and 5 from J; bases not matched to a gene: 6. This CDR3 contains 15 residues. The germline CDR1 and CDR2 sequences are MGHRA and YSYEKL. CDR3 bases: TGCGCCAGCAGGTCCAGACTAGCGGGAAACAATGAGCAGTTCTTC. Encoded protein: CASRSRLAGNNEQFF.

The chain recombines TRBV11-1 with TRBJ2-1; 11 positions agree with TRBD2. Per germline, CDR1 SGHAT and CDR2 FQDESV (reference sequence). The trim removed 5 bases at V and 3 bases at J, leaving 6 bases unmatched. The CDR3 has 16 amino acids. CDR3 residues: CASSRRGLADYNEQFF. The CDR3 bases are TGTGCCAGCAGCCGACGGGGACTAGCGGACTACAATGAGCAGTTCTTC.

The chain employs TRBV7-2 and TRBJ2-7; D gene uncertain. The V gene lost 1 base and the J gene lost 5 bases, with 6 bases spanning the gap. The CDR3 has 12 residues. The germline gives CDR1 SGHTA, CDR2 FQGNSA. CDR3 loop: CASSLELNEQYF. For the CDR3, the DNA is TGTGCCAGCAGCTTAGAACTTAACGAGCAGTACTTC.

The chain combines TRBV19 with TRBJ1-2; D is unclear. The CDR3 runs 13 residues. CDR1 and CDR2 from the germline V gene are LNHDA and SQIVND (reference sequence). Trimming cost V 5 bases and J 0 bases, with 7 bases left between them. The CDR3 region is CASSFLANYGYTF. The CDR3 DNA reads TGTGCCAGTAGTTTCCTCGCTAACTATGGCTACACCTTC.